This TCR beta chain was recovered during a study of CD8 T cells in ankylosing spondylitis. Via MiXCR, TCRdb re-called the 5' RACE reads, giving one row per CDR3 protein. The table records about 160,000 distinct CDR3 sequences, about 17% of them present only once. V was pared by 0 bases and J by 10 bases, with 10 bases between. Per the germline V gene, CDR1 is LNHNV and CDR2 is YYDKDF (reference sequence). This CDR3 contains 13 residues. This clonotype came up many times. Its antigen is still unknown. Findings of the study overall: Reportedly, disease-linked clones are significantly enriched in ankylosing spondylitis patients' matched synovial fluid. Researchers report that disease-linked clones proved CD8+ and relatively rare in peripheral blood. One TCR beta motif, made up of roughly 8 highly homologous variants, appeared characteristic of ankylosing spondylitis blood.

The specimen was blood, either unsorted or a sorted T cell fraction (not recorded which). This receptor was obtained from a male donor with ankylosing spondylitis or in good health (not recorded which). The rearrangement joins TRBV15 to TRBJ2-1; no clear D. DNA of the CDR3: TGTGCCACCAGCAGAGATCTGGCTAAAGAGCAGTTCTTC. This gives the protein CATSRDLAKEQFF.